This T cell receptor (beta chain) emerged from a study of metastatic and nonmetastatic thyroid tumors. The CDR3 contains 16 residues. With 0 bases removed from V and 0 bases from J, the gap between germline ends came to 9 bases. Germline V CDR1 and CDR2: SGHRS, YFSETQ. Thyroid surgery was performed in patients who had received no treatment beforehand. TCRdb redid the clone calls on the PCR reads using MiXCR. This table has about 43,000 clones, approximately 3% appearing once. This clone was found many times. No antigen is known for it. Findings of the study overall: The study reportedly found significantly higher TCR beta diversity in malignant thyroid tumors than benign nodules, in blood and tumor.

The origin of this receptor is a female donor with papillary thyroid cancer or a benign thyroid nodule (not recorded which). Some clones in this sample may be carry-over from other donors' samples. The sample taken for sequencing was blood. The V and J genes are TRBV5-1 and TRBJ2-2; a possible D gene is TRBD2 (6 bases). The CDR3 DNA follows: TGCGCCAGCAGCTTGGTCGGCGGGACGAACACCGGGGAGCTGTTTTTT. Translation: CASSLVGGTNTGELFF.